This entry describes one T cell receptor (beta chain). This entry comes from a study of blood T cells in healthy people across ages. V was cut by 5 bases and J by 3 bases, with 8 bases left in between. The CDR3 consists of 13 residues. A second PCR of roughly 6 to 12 cycles used a sample-barcoded 5' primer and a J-beta primer mix. TCRdb reprocessed the 5' RACE reads via MiXCR and lists one record per CDR3 protein. The sample has about 1.7 million distinct CDR3 sequences; over 25% are singletons. The source material was blood. The source is a woman aged 25 to 39 in good health. The genes are TRBV12-3 or TRBV12-4 and TRBJ1-3, with TRBD1 as a possible D gene (6 bases). CDR3 protein: CASSKGDGNTIYF. Here the CDR3 DNA reads TGTGCCAGCAGTAAGGGGGATGGAAACACCATATATTTT.